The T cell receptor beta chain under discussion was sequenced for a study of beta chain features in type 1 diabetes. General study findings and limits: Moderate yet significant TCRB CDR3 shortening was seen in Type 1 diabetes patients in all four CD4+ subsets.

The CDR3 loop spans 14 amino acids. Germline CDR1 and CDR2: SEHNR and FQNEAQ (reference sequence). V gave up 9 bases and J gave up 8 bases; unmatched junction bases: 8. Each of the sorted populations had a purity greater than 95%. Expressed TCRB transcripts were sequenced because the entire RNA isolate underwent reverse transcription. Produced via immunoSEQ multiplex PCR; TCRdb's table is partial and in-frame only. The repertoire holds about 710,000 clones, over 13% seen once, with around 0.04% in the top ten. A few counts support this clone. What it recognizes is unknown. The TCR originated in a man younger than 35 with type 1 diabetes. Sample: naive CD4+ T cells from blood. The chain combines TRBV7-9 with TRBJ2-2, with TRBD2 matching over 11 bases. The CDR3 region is CARATSGTSGELFF. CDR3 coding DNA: TGTGCCAGAGCGACTAGCGGGACTTCGGGGGAGCTGTTTTTT. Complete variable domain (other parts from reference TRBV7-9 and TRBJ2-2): DTGVSQNPRHKITKRGQNVTFRCDPISEHNRLYWYRQTLGQGPEFLTYFQNEAQLEKSRLLSDRFSAERPKGSFSTLEIQRTEQGDSAMYLCARATSGTSGELFFGEGSRLTVL.